A single sample is the source of the 5 T cell receptor beta chains below, sequenced in a study of blood T cell repertoires in COVID-19. Profiled with immunoSEQ multiplex PCR; TCRdb holds only in-frame clones, not every one. This table has about 73,000 clones, about 83% appearing once. The specimen sequenced was peripheral blood. These receptors originate from a man aged 50-60 years with active COVID-19.

This chain links TRBV5-4 with TRBJ2-2; the D gene is possibly TRBD2 (7 bases). Looked up from germline, CDR1 is SGHNT and CDR2 is YYREEE (reference sequence). CDR3 size: 16 residues. The ends were cut back, 4 bases at V and 4 bases at J, with 17 bases in the middle. The CDR3 spells CASSRSGGAGTGELFF. The CDR3, as DNA: TGTGCCAGCAGCCGCTCGGGGGGCGCTGGCACCGGGGAGCTGTTTTTT.

V usage is TRBV6-2 or TRBV6-3 and J usage is TRBJ2-7; D unresolved. V lost 2 bases and J 5 bases, leaving 7 bases between the germline ends. This CDR3 region has 12 residues. The germline V gene encodes CDR1 MNHEY and CDR2 SVGEGT. CDR3 coding DNA: TGTGCCAGCAGTTACCTGTGGCACGAGCAGTACTTC. Translation gives CASSYLWHEQYF.

The chain links TRBV6-2 or TRBV6-3 to TRBJ2-6; 13 bases are shared with TRBD2. The germline V gene has CDR1 MNHEY and CDR2 SVGEGT. The CDR3 length is 18 residues. V lost 6 bases to trimming and J lost 1 base; unmatched junction nucleotides: 6. The CDR3 reads CASSPRLAGGSGANVLTF. For the CDR3, the DNA is TGTGCCAGCAGCCCCCGACTAGCGGGGGGATCTGGGGCCAACGTCCTGACTTTC.

The J gene is TRBJ1-3, the V gene TRBV29-1; a weak D match, TRBD1 (5 bases). This CDR3 is 13 amino acids long. The V gene lost 6 bases and the J gene lost 0 bases, with 9 bases spanning the gap. CDR1 SQVTM and CDR2 ANQGSEA come from the germline V gene. The CDR3 here is CSVGGSSGNTIYF. The CDR3 coding sequence is TGCAGCGTGGGGGGGAGCTCTGGAAACACCATATATTTT. Drawing the rest from reference TRBV29-1 and TRBJ1-3, the complete variable domain is SAVISQKPSRDICQRGTSLTIQCQVDSQVTMMFWYRQQPGQSLTLIATANQGSEATYESGFVIDKFPISRPNLTFSTLTVSNMSPEDSSIYLCSVGGSSGNTIYFGEGSWLTVV.

The chain joins TRBV5-4 to TRBJ2-7; TRBD2 is a possible D gene (5 bases). The germline CDR1 and CDR2 sequences are SGHNT and YYREEE (reference sequence). V was clipped by 4 bases and J by 6 bases, with 20 bases between them. The CDR3 runs 15 residues. CDR3 sequence: CASSPAPREGREQYF. The CDR3, as DNA: TGTGCCAGCAGCCCCGCCCCTAGAGAGGGCCGCGAGCAGTACTTC.